This entry is about one TCR beta chain. The sample holds one count of this clone. Its antigen remains undetermined. No clone much larger than this one lies a single base away; base qualities are absent. This entry belongs to a study of siplizumab effects on memory and regulatory T cells (dated by TCRdb to about 2019). Turning to the overall study: The effect of the anti-CD2 antibody siplizumab on alloreactive T-cell subsets was examined in allogeneic mixed lymphocyte reactions constructed from human PBMCs. Study-level results and caveats: Because sequences below about 10^-5 frequency were poorly captured, only a minor fraction of alloreactive clones could be mapped to unstimulated subsets. No functional confirmation was obtained for the suppressive function of proliferating Tregs from siplizumab cultures. The cumulative frequency of alloreactive sequences that could be traced back to unstimulated CD4+ memory T cells was significantly reduced by siplizumab. Greater diversity appeared to be present in unstimulated naive T cells than in memory T cells, and a substantial contribution to the alloresponse seemed to be made by naive cells. For roughly 80-96% of proliferating CD4+ or CD8+ clones, no naive or memory phenotype could be assigned. In reactions with siplizumab, an average of approximately 70% of mappable alloreactive CD4+ clones were Treg-derived, compared with 25% to 30% in control reactions.

The method was the immunoSEQ multiplex PCR assay. Approximately 10^5 TCR templates per sample were assayed by the deep sequencing platform. Genomic DNA extracted from sorted T cells was used for TCRbeta CDR3 sequencing. In the source study's methods: Clonal analysis of TCRbeta CDR3 data was done in the R programming language. Unstimulated samples were compared with post-reaction CFSE-low samples to define alloreactive CD4+ and CD8+ clones. Alloreactive CD4+ clones were assigned to regulatory or non-regulatory origin by matching sequences to sorted unstimulated Treg and non-Treg repertoires. The clones in this table, taken by TCRdb from immuneACCESS, are in-frame only. Not every clone is retained; where verified, under half of the shortfall comes from an unresolved V gene, and the cause of the rest is unknown. The DNA was the basis for D and trimming; V, J and clone size are from that table. The sample table holds fewer than 120,000 clones, of which roughly 92% were seen once. The ten top clones hold 1% to 1.5% of the sample.

Sorted unstimulated T cells and proliferating T cells recovered from mixed lymphocyte reactions underwent TCRbeta CDR3 sequencing. Fresh whole blood from ten HLA-typed healthy donors was used as the source from which PBMCs were isolated. Sequenced: CD4+ T cells sorted from blood. This TCR was sampled from a human donor in good health.

The DNA sequence follows: TGTGCCAGCAGCCACACAGGGGGCCAAGAGACCCAGTACTTC. This is translated as CASSHTGGQETQYF. The V and J genes are TRBV5-4 and TRBJ2-5; 8 bases in the junction line up with TRBD1. At the junction V is shortened by 4 bases and J by 1 base; bases outside the gene matches: 3. Based on the germline V gene (reference sequence), the CDR1 and CDR2 sequences are SGHNT and YYREEE. The CDR3 covers 14 residues, taking in both the cysteine and the phenylalanine. The DNA shown is the 42-base CDR3, in frame from base 1.